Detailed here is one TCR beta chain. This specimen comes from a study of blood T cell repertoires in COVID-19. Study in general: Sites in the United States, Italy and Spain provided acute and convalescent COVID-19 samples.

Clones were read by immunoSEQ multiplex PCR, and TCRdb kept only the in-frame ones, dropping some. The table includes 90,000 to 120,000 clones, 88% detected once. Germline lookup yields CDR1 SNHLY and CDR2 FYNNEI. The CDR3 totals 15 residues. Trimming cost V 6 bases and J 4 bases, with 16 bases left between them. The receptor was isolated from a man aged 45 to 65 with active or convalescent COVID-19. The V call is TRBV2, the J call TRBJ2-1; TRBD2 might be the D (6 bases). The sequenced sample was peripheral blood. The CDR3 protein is CASRATSGQYNEQFF. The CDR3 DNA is TGTGCCAGCAGAGCGACTAGTGGCCAATACAATGAGCAGTTCTTC.